The 5 T cell receptor beta chains below all came from one sample that was sequenced in a study of cytotoxic CD8 clonotypes in ibrutinib-treated CLL. Only in-frame clones appear in the TCRdb table, and some are missing; sequencing was by immunoSEQ multiplex PCR. The table has 35,000 or so clones, approximately 69% seen once; the top ten hold roughly a quarter. The sequencing here drew on PBMCs, taken before ibrutinib treatment. The source is a human donor with chronic lymphocytic leukemia.

The chain carries TRBV6-5 and TRBJ2-7; 7 positions agree with TRBD1. Germline V gives CDR1 MNHEY, CDR2 SVGAGI. The CDR3 is made up of 13 amino acids. The trim removed 4 bases at V and 5 bases at J, leaving 5 bases unmatched. Here the CDR3 DNA reads TGTGCCAGCAGTTCGACAGGGTACCACGAGCAGTACTTC. As protein: CASSSTGYHEQYF.

The V and J genes are TRBV30 and TRBJ1-1, with no clear D. The CDR3 is made up of 14 amino acids. Germline V gives CDR1 GTSNPN, CDR2 SVGIG (reference sequence). The V gene lost 3 bases and the J gene lost 2 bases, with 13 bases spanning the gap. The CDR3 region has the DNA TGTGCCTGGAGACCGGGCGGGTCTAACACTGAAGCTTTCTTT. The encoded protein is CAWRPGGSNTEAFF.

The chain has TRBV7-2 and TRBJ2-7; D unresolved. Per germline, CDR1 SGHTA and CDR2 FQGNSA. V was cut by 2 bases and J by 2 bases, with 13 bases left in between. CDR3 length equals 15 residues. CDR3 amino acids: CASSLYSATPYEQYF. In DNA, the CDR3 is TGTGCCAGCAGCTTATATTCCGCTACCCCCTACGAGCAGTACTTC.

The rearrangement uses TRBV28 and TRBJ2-1, with 9 bases identical to TRBD2. CDR1 MDHEN and CDR2 SYDVKM come from the germline V gene. J was trimmed by 7 bases and V by 8 bases; bases with no gene match: 12. The CDR3 contains 15 residues. CDR3 region: CASGISAGGQNEQFF. The CDR3 DNA reads TGTGCCAGCGGGATTAGCGCGGGAGGGCAGAATGAGCAGTTCTTC.

As for this clone: Without the conserved terminal phenylalanine or tryptophan, this CDR3 likely stems from a read error. The V and J genes are TRBV7-2 and TRBJ2-7; 7 bases are a match to TRBD1. The CDR3 totals 14 residues. Germline CDR1 SGHTA, CDR2 FQGNSA. V was clipped by 4 bases and J by 2 bases; unmatched bases: 5. For the CDR3, the DNA is TGTGCCAGCAGCTCCAGACAGGGTCCCTACGAGCAGTACCTC. Its protein product is CASSSRQGPYEQYL.